This TCR beta chain was sequenced during a study of CD8 T cells in ankylosing spondylitis. Regarding the study as a whole: Characteristic, it appeared, of ankylosing spondylitis blood was a TCR beta motif of about eight highly homologous variants.

Making the TCR beta libraries involved quantitative 5'-RACE with molecular barcodes. TCRdb ran MiXCR on the 5' RACE reads and lists one entry per CDR3 protein. The sample has about 800,000 distinct CDR3 sequences, 10% to 15% seen once; the top ten hold approximately 0.51%. Germline V gene lookup returns CDR1 MDHEN and CDR2 SYDVKM. The trim removed 2 bases at V and 0 bases at J, leaving 15 bases unmatched. CDR3 length equals 19 residues. Details on this clonotype: What it binds is unknown.

This receptor was taken from a male donor with ankylosing spondylitis. The sample taken for sequencing was blood, either unsorted or a sorted T cell fraction (not recorded which). This sequence joins TRBV28 and TRBJ1-1, with 7 bases matching TRBD1. The CDR3 sequence is CASSLVTGTAKSLNTEAFF. The CDR3 nucleotides read TGTGCCAGCAGTTTAGTTACCGGGACAGCTAAAAGTCTGAACACTGAAGCTTTCTTT.